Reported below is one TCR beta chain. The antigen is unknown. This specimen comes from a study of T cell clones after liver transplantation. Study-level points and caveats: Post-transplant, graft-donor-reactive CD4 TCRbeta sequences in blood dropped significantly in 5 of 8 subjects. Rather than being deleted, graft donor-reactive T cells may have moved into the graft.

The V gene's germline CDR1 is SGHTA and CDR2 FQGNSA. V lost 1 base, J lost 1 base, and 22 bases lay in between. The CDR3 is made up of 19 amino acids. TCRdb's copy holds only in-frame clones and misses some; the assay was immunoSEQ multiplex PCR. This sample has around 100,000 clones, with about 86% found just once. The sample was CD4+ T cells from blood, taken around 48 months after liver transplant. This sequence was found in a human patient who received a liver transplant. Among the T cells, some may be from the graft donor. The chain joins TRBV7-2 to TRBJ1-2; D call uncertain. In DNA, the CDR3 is TGTGCCAGCAGCTTAGATTTAGTACGGTCGAGATCTGGTAACTATGGCTACACCTTC. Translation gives CASSLDLVRSRSGNYGYTF.